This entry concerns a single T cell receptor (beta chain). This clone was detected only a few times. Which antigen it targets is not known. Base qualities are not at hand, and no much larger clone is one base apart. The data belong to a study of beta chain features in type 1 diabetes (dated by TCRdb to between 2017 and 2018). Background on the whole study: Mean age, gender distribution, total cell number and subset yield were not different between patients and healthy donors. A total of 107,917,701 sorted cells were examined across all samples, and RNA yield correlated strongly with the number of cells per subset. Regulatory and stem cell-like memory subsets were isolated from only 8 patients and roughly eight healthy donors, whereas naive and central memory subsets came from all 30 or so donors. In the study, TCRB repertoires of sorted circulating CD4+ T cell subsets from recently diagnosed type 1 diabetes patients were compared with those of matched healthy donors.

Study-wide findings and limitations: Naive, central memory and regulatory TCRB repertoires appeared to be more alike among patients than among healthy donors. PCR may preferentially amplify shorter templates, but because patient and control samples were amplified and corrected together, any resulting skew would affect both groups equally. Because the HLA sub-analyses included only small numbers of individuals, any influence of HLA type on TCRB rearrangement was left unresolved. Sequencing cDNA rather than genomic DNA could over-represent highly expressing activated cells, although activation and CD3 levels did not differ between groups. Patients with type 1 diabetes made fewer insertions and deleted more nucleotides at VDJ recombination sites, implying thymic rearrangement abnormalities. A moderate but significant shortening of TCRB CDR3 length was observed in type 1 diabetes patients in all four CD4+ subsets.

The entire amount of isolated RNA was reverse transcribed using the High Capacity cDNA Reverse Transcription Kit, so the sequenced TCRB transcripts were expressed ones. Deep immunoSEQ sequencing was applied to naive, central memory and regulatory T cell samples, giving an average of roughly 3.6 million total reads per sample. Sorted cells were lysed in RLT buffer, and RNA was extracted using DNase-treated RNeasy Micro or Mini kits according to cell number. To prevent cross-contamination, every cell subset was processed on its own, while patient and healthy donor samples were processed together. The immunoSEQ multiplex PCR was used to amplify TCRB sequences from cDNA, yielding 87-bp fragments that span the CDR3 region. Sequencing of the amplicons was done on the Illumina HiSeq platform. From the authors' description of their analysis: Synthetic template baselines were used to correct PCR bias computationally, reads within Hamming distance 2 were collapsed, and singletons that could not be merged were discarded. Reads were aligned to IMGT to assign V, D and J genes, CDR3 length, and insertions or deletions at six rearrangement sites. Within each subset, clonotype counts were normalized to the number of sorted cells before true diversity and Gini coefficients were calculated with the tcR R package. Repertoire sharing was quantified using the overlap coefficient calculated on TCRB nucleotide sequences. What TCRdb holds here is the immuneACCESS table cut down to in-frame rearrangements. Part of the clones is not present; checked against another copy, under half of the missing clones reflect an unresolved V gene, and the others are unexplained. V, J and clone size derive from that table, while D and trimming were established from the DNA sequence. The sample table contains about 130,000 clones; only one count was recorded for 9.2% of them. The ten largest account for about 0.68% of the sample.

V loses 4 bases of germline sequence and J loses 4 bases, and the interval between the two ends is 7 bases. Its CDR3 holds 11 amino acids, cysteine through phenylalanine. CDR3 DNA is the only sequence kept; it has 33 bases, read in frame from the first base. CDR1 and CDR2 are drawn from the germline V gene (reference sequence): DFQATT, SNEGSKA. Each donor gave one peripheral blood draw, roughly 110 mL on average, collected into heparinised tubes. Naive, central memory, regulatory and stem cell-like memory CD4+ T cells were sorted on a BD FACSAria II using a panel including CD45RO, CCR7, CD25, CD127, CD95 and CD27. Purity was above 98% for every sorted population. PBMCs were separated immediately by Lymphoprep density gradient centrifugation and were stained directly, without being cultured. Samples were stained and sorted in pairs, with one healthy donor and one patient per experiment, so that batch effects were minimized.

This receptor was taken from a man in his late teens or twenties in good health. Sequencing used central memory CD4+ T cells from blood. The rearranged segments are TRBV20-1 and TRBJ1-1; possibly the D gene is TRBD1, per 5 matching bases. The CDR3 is CSATGGTEAFF. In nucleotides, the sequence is TGCAGTGCTACGGGGGGCACTGAAGCTTTCTTT.